This T cell receptor beta chain was documented in a study of cytomegalovirus exposure and HLA in healthy donors. About the research overall: Of all 400 or so donors who were genotyped, roughly 81% belonged to the Caucasian-associated ancestry cluster. Notes on the study in general: For most subjects, TCR beta sequences were reported to predict HLA-A and HLA-B alleles with accuracy.

Turning to this clone: What it binds is not known.

PCR employed 60 Vbeta and 13 Jbeta primers. Using immunoSEQ multiplex PCR, the repertoire was profiled, and TCRdb retains in-frame clones only, with some absent. The table has approximately 220,000 clones, roughly 85% seen once. Source material: PBMCs. The clonotype was recovered from a man aged 18-30 years in good health and CMV-seronegative.

This CDR3 is CASSLMGQGVNNEQFF. CDR3 nucleotides: TGTGCCAGCAGCTTAATGGGACAGGGGGTTAACAATGAGCAGTTCTTC. V gene TRBV7-3 combines with J gene TRBJ2-1; 11 bases are a match to TRBD1. The germline CDR1 and CDR2 sequences are SGHTA and FQGTGA. V gave up 1 base and J gave up 5 bases; unmatched junction bases: 4. CDR3 size: 16 residues.